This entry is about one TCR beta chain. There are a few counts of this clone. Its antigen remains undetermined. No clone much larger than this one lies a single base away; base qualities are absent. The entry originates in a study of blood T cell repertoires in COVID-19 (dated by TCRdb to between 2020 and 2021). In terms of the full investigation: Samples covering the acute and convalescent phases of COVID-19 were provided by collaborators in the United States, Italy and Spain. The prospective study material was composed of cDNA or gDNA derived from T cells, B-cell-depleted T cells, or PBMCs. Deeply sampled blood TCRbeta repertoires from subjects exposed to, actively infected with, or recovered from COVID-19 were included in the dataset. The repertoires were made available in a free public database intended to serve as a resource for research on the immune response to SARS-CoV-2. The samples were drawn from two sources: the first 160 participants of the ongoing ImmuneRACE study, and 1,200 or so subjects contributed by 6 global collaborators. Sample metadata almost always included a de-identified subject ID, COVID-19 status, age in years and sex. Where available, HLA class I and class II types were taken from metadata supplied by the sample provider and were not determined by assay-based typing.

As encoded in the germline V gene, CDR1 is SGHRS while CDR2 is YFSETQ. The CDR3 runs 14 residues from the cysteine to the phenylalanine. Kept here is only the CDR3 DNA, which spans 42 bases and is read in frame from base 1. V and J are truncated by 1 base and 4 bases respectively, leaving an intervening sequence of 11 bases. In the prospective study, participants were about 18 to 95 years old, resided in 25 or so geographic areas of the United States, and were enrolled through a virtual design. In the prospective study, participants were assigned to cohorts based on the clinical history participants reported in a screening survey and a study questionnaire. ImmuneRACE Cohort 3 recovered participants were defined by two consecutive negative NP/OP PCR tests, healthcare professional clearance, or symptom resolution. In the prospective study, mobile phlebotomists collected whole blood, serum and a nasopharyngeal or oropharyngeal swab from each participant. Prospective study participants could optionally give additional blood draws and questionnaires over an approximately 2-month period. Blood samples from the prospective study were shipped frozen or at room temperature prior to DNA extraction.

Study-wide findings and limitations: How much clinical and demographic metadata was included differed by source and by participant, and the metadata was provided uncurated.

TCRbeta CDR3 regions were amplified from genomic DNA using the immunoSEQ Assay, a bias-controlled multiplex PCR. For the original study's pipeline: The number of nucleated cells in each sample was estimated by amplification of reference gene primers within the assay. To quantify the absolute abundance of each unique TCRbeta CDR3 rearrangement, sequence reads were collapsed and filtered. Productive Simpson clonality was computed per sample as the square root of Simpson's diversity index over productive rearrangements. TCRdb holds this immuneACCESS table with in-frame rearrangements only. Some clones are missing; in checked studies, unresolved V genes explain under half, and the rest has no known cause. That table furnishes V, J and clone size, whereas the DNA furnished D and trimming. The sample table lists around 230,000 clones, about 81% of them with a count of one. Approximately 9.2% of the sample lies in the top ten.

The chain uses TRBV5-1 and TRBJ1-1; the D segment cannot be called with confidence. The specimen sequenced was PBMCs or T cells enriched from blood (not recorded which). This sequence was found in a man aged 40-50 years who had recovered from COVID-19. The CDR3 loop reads CASSLLQSSTEAFF. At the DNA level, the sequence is TGCGCCAGCAGCTTGTTACAGAGTAGCACTGAAGCTTTCTTT.